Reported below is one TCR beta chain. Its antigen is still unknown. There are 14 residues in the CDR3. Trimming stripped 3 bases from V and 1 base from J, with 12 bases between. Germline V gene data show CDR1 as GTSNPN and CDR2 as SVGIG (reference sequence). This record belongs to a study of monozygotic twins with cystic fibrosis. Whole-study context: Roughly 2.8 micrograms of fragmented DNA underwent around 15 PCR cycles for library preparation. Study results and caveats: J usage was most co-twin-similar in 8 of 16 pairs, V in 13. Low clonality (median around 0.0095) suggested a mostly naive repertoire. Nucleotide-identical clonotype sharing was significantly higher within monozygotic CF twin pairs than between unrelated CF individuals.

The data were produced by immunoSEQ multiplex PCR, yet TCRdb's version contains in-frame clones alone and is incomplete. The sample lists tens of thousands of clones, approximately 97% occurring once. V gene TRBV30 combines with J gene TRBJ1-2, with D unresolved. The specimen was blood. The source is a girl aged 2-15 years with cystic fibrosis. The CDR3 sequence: CAWRPKGYNYGYTF. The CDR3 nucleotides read TGTGCCTGGAGACCCAAGGGCTATAACTATGGCTACACCTTC.